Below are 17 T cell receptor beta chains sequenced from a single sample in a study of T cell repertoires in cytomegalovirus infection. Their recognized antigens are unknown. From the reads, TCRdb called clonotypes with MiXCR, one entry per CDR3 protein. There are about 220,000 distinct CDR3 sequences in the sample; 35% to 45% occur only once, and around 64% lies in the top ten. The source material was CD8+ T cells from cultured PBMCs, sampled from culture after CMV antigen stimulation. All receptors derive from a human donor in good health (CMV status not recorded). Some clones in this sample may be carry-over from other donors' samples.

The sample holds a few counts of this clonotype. The CDR3 reads CASSSLAETSTDTQYF. CDR3 coding DNA: TGTGCCAGCAGCTCCCTAGCGGAGACTAGCACAGATACGCAGTATTTT. This rearrangement joins TRBV7-9 to TRBJ2-3; 7 nucleotides line up with TRBD2. With V trimmed by 4 bases and J by 0 bases, 7 bases remained unmatched. Germline values: CDR1 SEHNR, CDR2 FQNEAQ (reference sequence). This CDR3 comprises 16 residues.

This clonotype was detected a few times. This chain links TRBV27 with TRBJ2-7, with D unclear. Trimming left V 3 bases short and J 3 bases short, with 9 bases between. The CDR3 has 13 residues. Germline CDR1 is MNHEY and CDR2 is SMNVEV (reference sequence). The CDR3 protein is CASSFSRYYEQYF. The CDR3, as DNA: TGTGCCAGCAGTTTTAGTAGATACTACGAGCAGTACTTC.

The CDR3 sequence is CASSLDRTGAQETQYF. The DNA of the CDR3 is TGTGCCAGCAGCTTGGATAGGACAGGGGCACAAGAGACCCAGTACTTC. The rearrangement uses TRBV5-6 and TRBJ2-5; 9 bases align to TRBD1. The CDR3 length is 16 residues. The V gene's germline CDR1 is SGHDT and CDR2 YYEEEE. J lost 2 bases, V lost 0 bases, and 5 bases had no gene match. The full variable domain, rest sourced from reference TRBV5-6 and TRBJ2-5, is DAGVTQSPTHLIKTRGQQVTLRCSPKSGHDTVSWYQQALGQGPQFIFQYYEEEERQRGNFPDRFSGHQFPNYSSELNVNALLLGDSALYLCASSLDRTGAQETQYFGPGTRLLVL.

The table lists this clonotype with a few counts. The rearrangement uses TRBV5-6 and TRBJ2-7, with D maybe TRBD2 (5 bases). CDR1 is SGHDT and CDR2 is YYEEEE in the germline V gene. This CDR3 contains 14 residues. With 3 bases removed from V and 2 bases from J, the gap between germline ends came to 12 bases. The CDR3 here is CASSSALEAYEQYF. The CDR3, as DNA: TGTGCCAGCAGCTCCGCCCTGGAGGCCTACGAGCAGTACTTC.

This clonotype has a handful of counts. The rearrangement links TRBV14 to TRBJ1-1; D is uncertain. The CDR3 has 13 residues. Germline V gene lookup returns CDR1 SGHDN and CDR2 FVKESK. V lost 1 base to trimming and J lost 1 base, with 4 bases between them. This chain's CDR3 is CASSQVGNTEAFF. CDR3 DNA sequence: TGTGCCAGCAGCCAAGTTGGGAACACTGAAGCTTTCTTT.

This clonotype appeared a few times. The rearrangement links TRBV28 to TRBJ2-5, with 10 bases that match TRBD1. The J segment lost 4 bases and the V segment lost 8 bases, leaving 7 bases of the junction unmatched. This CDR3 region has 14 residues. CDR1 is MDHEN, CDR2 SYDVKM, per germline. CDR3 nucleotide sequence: TGTGCCAGCCGGGGGACAGGGGTGCGAGAGACCCAGTACTTC. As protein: CASRGTGVRETQYF.

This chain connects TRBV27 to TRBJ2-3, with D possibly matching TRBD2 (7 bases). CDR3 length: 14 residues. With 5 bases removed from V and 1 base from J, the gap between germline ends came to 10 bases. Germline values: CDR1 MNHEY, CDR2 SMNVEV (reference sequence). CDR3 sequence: CASSRRGRTDTQYF. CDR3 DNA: TGTGCCAGCAGTAGGCGGGGGCGCACAGATACGCAGTATTTT.

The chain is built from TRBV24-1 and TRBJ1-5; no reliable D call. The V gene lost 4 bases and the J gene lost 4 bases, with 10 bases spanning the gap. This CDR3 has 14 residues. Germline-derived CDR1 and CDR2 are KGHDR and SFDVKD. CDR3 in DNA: TGTGCCACCAGTGAACGACTCAGAAATCAGCCCCAGCATTTT. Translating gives CATSERLRNQPQHF.

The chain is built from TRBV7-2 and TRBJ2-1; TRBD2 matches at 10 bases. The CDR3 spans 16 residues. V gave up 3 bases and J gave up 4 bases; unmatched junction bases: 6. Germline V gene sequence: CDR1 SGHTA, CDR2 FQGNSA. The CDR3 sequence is CASSFTSGTLYNEQFF. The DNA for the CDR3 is TGTGCCAGCAGCTTTACTAGCGGGACCCTTTACAATGAGCAGTTCTTC.

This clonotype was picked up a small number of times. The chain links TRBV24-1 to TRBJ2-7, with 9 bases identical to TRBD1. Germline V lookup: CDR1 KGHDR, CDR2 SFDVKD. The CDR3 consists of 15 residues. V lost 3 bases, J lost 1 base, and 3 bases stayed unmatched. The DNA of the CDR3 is TGTGCCACCAGTGATCCCGGGACAGGGTCCTACGAGCAGTACTTC. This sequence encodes CATSDPGTGSYEQYF.

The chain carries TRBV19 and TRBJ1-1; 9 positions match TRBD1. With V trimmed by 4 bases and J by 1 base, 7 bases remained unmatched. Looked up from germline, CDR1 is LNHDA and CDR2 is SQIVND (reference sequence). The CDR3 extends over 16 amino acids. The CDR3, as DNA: TGTGCCAGTAGTACTACAGGGGGCGCTTGGAACACTGAAGCTTTCTTT. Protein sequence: CASSTTGGAWNTEAFF.

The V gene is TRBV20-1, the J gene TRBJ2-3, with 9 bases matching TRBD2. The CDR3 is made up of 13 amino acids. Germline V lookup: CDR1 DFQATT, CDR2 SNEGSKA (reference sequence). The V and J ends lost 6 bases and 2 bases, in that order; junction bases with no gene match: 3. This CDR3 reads CSAPSGITDTQYF. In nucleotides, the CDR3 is TGCAGTGCCCCTAGCGGGATCACAGATACGCAGTATTTT.

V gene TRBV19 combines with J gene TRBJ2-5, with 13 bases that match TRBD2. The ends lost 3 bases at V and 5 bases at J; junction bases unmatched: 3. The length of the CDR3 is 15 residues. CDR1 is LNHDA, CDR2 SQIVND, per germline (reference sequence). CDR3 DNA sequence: TGTGCCAGTAGTATGGGACTAGCGGGGTTTGAGACCCAGTACTTC. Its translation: CASSMGLAGFETQYF.

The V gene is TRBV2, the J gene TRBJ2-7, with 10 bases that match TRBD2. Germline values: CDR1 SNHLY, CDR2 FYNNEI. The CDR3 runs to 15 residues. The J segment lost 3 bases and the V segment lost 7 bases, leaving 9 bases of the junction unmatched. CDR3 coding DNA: TGTGCCAGCACTAACCTACTAGCGGGACACTACGAGCAGTACTTC. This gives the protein CASTNLLAGHYEQYF.

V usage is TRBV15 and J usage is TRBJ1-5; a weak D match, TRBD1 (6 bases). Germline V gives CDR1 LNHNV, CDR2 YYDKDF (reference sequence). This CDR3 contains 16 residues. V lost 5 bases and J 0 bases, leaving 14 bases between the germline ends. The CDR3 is CATSVDSSYSNQPQHF. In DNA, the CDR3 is TGTGCCACCAGCGTGGACAGCTCTTATAGCAATCAGCCCCAGCATTTT.

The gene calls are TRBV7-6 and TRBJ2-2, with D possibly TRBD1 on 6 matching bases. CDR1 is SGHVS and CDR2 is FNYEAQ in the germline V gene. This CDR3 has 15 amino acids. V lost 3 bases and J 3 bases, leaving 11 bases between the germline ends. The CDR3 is CASSFRRGDTGELFF. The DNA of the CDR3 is TGTGCCAGCAGCTTCCGCAGGGGTGACACCGGGGAGCTGTTTTTT.

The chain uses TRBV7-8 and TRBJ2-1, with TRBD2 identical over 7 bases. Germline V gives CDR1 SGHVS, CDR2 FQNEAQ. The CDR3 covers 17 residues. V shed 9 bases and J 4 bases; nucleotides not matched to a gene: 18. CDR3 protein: CARSSTIGRFPYNEQFF. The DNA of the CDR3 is TGTGCCAGAAGCAGTACCATCGGGAGGTTCCCGTACAATGAGCAGTTCTTC.